A selection of T cell receptor beta chains follows, all from one sample in a study of T cells in Graves' hyperthyroidism and ophthalmopathy. TCRdb ran MiXCR on the multiplex PCR reads and lists one entry per CDR3 protein. Of 250,000 to 300,000 distinct CDR3 sequences in the sample, more than 14% were seen once. Sequenced sample: blood. The source is a woman aged 35 to 49 with Graves' hyperthyroidism that later progressed to Graves' ophthalmopathy. The CDR3 runs from the conserved cysteine through the conserved F or W. The D gene is left open where the match is weak. Not all rows give a size; the values are once, few, many and, for expanded clones, a class.

-,many,TRBJ2-7,TRBV27,13,CASSFTGKYEQYF,TGTGCCAGCAGCTTTACGGGGAAGTACGAGCAGTACTTC
TRBD2,many,TRBJ2-2,TRBV11-2,23,CASSPPRGWTSGRWPRGTGELFF,TGTGCCAGCAGCCCACCCCGGGGTTGGACTAGCGGGAGATGGCCAAGGGGCACCGGGGAGCTGTTTTTT
-,many,TRBJ2-5,TRBV28,11,CASSQTETQYF,TGTGCCAGCAGTCAGACGGAGACCCAGTACTTC
TRBD2,many,TRBJ2-1,TRBV11-2,16,CASSIKRTSGLNEQFF,TGTGCCAGCAGTATAAAACGGACTAGCGGACTCAATGAGCAGTTCTTC
-,many,TRBJ1-5,TRBV6-5,14,CASSYSVGNQPQHF,TGTGCCAGCAGTTACTCGGTGGGTAATCAGCCCCAGCATTTT
-,-,TRBJ2-6,TRBV3-1,19,CASSQVVSRGRSGANVLTF,TGTGCCAGCAGCCAAGTAGTCTCAAGAGGACGCTCTGGGGCCAACGTCCTGACTTTC
TRBD1,many,TRBJ2-5,TRBV20-1,14,CSARKDRGQETQYF,TGCAGTGCTAGAAAGGACAGGGGGCAGGAGACCCAGTACTTC
TRBD1,many,TRBJ2-3,TRBV20-1,15,CSAPNRGSSTDTQYF,TGCAGTGCGCCTAACAGGGGATCTAGCACAGATACGCAGTATTTT
-,many,TRBJ2-2,TRBV6-1,15,CASRRPGSNTGELFF,TGTGCCAGCAGGCGCCCAGGCTCGAACACCGGGGAGCTGTTTTTT
TRBD1,-,TRBJ2-1,TRBV27,17,CASSSPLRDRAPNEQFF,TGTGCCAGCAGTTCCCCTCTCCGGGACAGGGCCCCCAATGAGCAGTTCTTC
TRBD2,many,TRBJ2-5,TRBV9,17,CASSVGVSGTGPETQYF,TGTGCCAGCAGCGTAGGGGTAAGCGGGACGGGGCCAGAGACCCAGTACTTC
TRBD2,many,TRBJ2-5,TRBV27,17,CASSPLGLAGDQETQYF,TGTGCCAGCAGTCCCCTGGGACTAGCGGGAGACCAAGAGACCCAGTACTTC
-,many,TRBJ2-2,TRBV5-6,18,CASSSGLHATANTGELFF,TGTGCCAGCAGCTCGGGACTTCATGCCACCGCGAACACCGGGGAGCTGTTTTTT
TRBD2,many,TRBJ2-1,TRBV6-1,15,CASSSSGTSGNKQFF,TGTGCCAGCAGTTCCTCCGGGACTAGCGGGAATAAGCAGTTCTTC
-,many,TRBJ2-5,TRBV30,14,CAWGVALGDETQYF,TGTGCCTGGGGTGTGGCGCTGGGGGACGAGACCCAGTACTTC
-,-,TRBJ2-5,TRBV5-4,13,CASRLQGKETQYF,TGTGCCAGCAGGTTACAGGGAAAAGAGACCCAGTACTTC
-,-,TRBJ1-5,TRBV6-9,13,CASSSTVNQPQHF,TGTGCCAGCAGTTCGACAGTTAATCAGCCCCAGCATTTT
-,many,TRBJ2-7,TRBV19,13,CASRGSPSYEQYF,TGCGCCAGCAGGGGTAGCCCCTCCTACGAGCAGTACTTC
-,many,TRBJ2-7,TRBV4-1,18,CASSQVQYLRTPDYEQYF,TGCGCCAGCAGCCAAGTTCAGTATCTTAGGACACCAGACTACGAGCAGTACTTC
TRBD2,-,TRBJ2-2,TRBV7-9,17,CASSTRTSGRATGELFF,TGTGCCAGCAGCACACGGACTAGCGGGAGGGCCACCGGGGAGCTGTTTTTT
-,many,TRBJ2-1,TRBV18,16,CASSPDPPPIYNEQFF,TGTGCCAGCTCACCGGATCCCCCACCAATCTACAATGAGCAGTTCTTC
-,many,TRBJ1-1,TRBV7-8,15,CASSLTGSAVSEAFF,TGTGCCAGCAGCTTAACGGGCTCTGCGGTGTCTGAAGCTTTCTTT
-,many,TRBJ2-1,TRBV11-2,16,CASSLDIASSYNEQFF,TGTGCCAGCAGCTTAGATATAGCTAGCTCCTACAATGAGCAGTTCTTC
TRBD2,many,TRBJ2-7,TRBV27,17,CASSLPSGRAIRNEQYF,TGTGCCAGCAGTTTGCCTAGCGGGAGGGCCATAAGGAACGAGCAGTACTTC
-,many,TRBJ1-4,TRBV9,15,CASSVATQGWEKLFF,TGTGCCAGCAGCGTAGCTACTCAGGGATGGGAAAAACTGTTTTTT
-,many,TRBJ2-5,TRBV11-3,14,CASSSIWEGETQYF,TGTGCCAGCAGCTCCATATGGGAAGGGGAGACCCAGTACTTC
-,many,TRBJ1-6,TRBV30,18,CATPYRERTSSYNSPLHF,TGTGCCACACCTTACCGGGAACGGACGAGCTCCTATAATTCACCCCTCCACTTT
-,many,TRBJ2-5,TRBV25-1,18,CASSEPTTGLSLQETQYF,TGTGCCAGCAGTGAACCTACTACAGGTCTCAGCCTTCAAGAGACCCAGTACTTC
-,many,TRBJ1-6,TRBV15,13,CATSRGGESPLHF,TGTGCCACCAGCAGAGGTGGGGAATCACCCCTCCACTTT
-,many,TRBJ2-2,TRBV27,18,CASSSAAGALMYTGELFF,TGTGCCAGCAGTTCCGCCGCAGGGGCCCTAATGTACACCGGGGAGCTGTTTTTT
-,many,TRBJ2-7,TRBV28,15,CASSFLRGPSYEQYF,TGTGCCAGCAGTTTTCTCCGAGGACCCAGCTACGAGCAGTACTTC
-,few,TRBJ1-6,TRBV24-1,15,CATTPPTGSNSPLHF,TGTGCCACCACCCCACCGACCGGGAGTAATTCACCCCTCCACTTT
TRBD2,many,TRBJ2-3,TRBV2,16,CASSGGFLAVLDTQYF,TGTGCCAGCAGCGGGGGGTTTCTAGCGGTCCTAGATACGCAGTATTTT
-,many,TRBJ2-1,TRBV20-1,13,CSARGLLHNEQFF,TGCAGTGCTAGAGGGCTTCTCCACAATGAGCAGTTCTTC
-,many,TRBJ1-1,TRBV19,15,CASSKAGRANTEAFF,TGTGCCAGTAGTAAGGCCGGCAGGGCGAACACTGAAGCTTTCTTT
-,few,TRBJ1-3,TRBV7-9,15,CASSPKVRVGNTIYF,TGTGCCAGCAGCCCGAAAGTGAGGGTTGGAAACACCATATATTTT
-,-,TRBJ2-2,TRBV19,15,CASMGGGTHAGELFF,TGTGCCAGTATGGGAGGCGGAACGCACGCCGGGGAGCTGTTTTTT
-,many,TRBJ1-3,TRBV11-2,15,CASSSFVGSGNTIYF,TGTGCCAGCAGCTCCTTTGTGGGCTCTGGAAACACCATATATTTT
TRBD2,many,TRBJ2-7,TRBV27,14,CASSFRTSLYEQYF,TGTGCCAGCAGTTTCAGGACTAGTCTCTACGAGCAGTACTTC
TRBD2,-,TRBJ2-1,TRBV9,15,CASSETSESYNEQFF,TGTGCCAGCAGCGAAACTAGCGAATCCTACAATGAGCAGTTCTTC
-,-,TRBJ1-6,TRBV20-1,14,CSASLGRSNSPLHF,TGCAGTGCTAGCCTGGGGAGGTCGAATTCACCCCTCCACTTT